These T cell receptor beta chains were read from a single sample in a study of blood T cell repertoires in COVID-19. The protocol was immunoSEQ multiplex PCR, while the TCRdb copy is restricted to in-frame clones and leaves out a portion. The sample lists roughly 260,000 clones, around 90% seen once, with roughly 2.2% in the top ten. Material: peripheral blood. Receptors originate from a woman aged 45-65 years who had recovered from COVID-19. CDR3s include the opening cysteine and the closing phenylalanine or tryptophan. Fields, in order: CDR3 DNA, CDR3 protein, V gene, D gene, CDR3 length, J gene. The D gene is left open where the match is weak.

cdr3_nt: TGTGCCAGCAGCCTCGTCAGGGGGCTTCTGTACAATGAGCAGTTCTTC; cdr3_aa: CASSLVRGLLYNEQFF; v_call: TRBV7-2; d_call: TRBD1; cdr3_length: 16; j_call: TRBJ2-1
cdr3_nt: TGTGCCAGTAGTGTCGGACTAGCCTCAGATACGCAGTATTTT; cdr3_aa: CASSVGLASDTQYF; v_call: TRBV19; d_call: TRBD2; cdr3_length: 14; j_call: TRBJ2-3
cdr3_nt: TGCGCCAGCAGCTTATCGGACAGACCCACAGATACGCAGTATTTT; cdr3_aa: CASSLSDRPTDTQYF; v_call: TRBV5-1; d_call: .; cdr3_length: 15; j_call: TRBJ2-3
cdr3_nt: TGTGCCAGCAGCTTACAGGGATGGACCGGGGAGCTGTTTTTT; cdr3_aa: CASSLQGWTGELFF; v_call: TRBV7-2; d_call: .; cdr3_length: 14; j_call: TRBJ2-2
cdr3_nt: TGTGCCAGCAGTGAAGAATTCATGGGGCGAGGTCAGCCCCAGCATTTT; cdr3_aa: CASSEEFMGRGQPQHF; v_call: TRBV2; d_call: .; cdr3_length: 16; j_call: TRBJ1-5
cdr3_nt: TGTGCCAGTAGTATAGACGGGGGAACTGAAGCTTTCTTT; cdr3_aa: CASSIDGGTEAFF; v_call: TRBV19; d_call: .; cdr3_length: 13; j_call: TRBJ1-1
cdr3_nt: TGTGCCAGCAGCTCTCCGACAGGGATAAACACCGGGGAGCTGTTTTTT; cdr3_aa: CASSSPTGINTGELFF; v_call: TRBV7-2; d_call: TRBD1; cdr3_length: 16; j_call: TRBJ2-2
cdr3_nt: TGTGCCAGCAGCTTAGCAAGAGGCTCGGATACGCAGTATTTT; cdr3_aa: CASSLARGSDTQYF; v_call: TRBV7-2; d_call: .; cdr3_length: 14; j_call: TRBJ2-3
cdr3_nt: TGTGCCAGCAGTCACAGTTATACTAATGAAAAACTGTTTTTT; cdr3_aa: CASSHSYTNEKLFF; v_call: TRBV27; d_call: .; cdr3_length: 14; j_call: TRBJ1-4
cdr3_nt: TGCGCCAGCAGCCGCAGGGGGCGAAGTGAAAAACTGTTTTTT; cdr3_aa: CASSRRGRSEKLFF; v_call: TRBV4-3; d_call: TRBD1; cdr3_length: 14; j_call: TRBJ1-4
cdr3_nt: TGTGCCAGCAGCCAAGCGGGACAGGGCTACGAGCAGTACTTC; cdr3_aa: CASSQAGQGYEQYF; v_call: TRBV3-1/TRBV3-2; d_call: TRBD1; cdr3_length: 14; j_call: TRBJ2-7
cdr3_nt: TGTGCCAGCTCAAAAGGACAGGGCGGCTACAATGAGCAGTTCTTC; cdr3_aa: CASSKGQGGYNEQFF; v_call: TRBV18; d_call: TRBD1; cdr3_length: 15; j_call: TRBJ2-1
cdr3_nt: TGTGCCAGCAGCCCATCACGAGACAGGGGGCGACACTATGGCTACACCTTC; cdr3_aa: CASSPSRDRGRHYGYTF; v_call: TRBV7-6; d_call: TRBD1; cdr3_length: 17; j_call: TRBJ1-2